The sequence of this T cell receptor beta chain was determined in a study of T cell changes during pregnancy in multiple sclerosis. Per germline, CDR1 KGHSH and CDR2 LQKENI. This CDR3 contains 13 residues. With 4 bases clipped from V and 4 bases from J, the junction kept 2 bases outside the gene matches. Sequencing was performed with immunoSEQ multiplex PCR; in TCRdb, only in-frame clones are kept and a portion is missing. Among 30,000 to 50,000 clones listed, 94% were seen once. The source of this sequence is a female donor with multiple sclerosis, enrolled in a pregnancy study. The V call is TRBV18, the J call TRBJ1-2, with TRBD1 matching 8 bases. Sequencing used CD4+ T cells from peripheral blood mononuclear cells, obtained after pregnancy. CDR3 sequence (DNA): TGTGCCAGCTCACGACAGGGGAGCTATGGCTACACCTTC. Translating it yields CASSRQGSYGYTF.